This T cell receptor beta chain derives from a study of CD8 T cell repertoires and HIV-1 epitope variants. For the study at large: Twenty-five autologous and known Gag and Nef epitope variant peptides each stimulated T cells separately. Study-level results: Most of the nine antigen-specific clonotypes appeared cross-reactive to autologous or escape variants.

TCRdb's copy holds only in-frame clones and misses some; the assay was immunoSEQ multiplex PCR. The repertoire holds 95,000 or so clones, with 74% as singletons. In its sample, this clone ranks as large. What it recognizes is unknown. Looked up from germline, CDR1 is MDHEN and CDR2 is SYDVKM. This CDR3 comprises 14 residues. V dropped 10 bases and J dropped 1 base, with 16 bases sitting between them. The sequence was collected from a male donor with HIV. What was sequenced was uncultured baseline CD8+ T cells from peripheral blood mononuclear cells (PBMCs). The genes are TRBV28 and TRBJ1-1, with D possibly matching TRBD1 (6 bases). The CDR3 nucleotides read TGTGCCACCTTTCCGACAGGCTCGAACACTGAAGCTTTCTTT. Translated, it gives CATFPTGSNTEAFF.